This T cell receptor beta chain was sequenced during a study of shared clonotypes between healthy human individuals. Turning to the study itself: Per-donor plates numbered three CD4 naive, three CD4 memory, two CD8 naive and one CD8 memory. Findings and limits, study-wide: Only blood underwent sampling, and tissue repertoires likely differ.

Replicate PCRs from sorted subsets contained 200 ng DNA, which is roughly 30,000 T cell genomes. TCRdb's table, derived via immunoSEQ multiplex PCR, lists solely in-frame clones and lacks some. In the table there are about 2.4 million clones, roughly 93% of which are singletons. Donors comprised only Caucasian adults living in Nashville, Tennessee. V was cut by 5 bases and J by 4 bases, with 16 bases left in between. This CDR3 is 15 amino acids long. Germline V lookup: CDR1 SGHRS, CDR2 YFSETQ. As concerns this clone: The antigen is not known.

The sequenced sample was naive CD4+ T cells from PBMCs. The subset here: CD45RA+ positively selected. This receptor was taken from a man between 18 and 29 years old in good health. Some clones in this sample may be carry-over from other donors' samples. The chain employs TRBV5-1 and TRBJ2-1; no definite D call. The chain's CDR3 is CASRFRRSEYNEQFF. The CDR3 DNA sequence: TGCGCCAGCAGATTCCGGCGGTCCGAGTACAATGAGCAGTTCTTC.